The T cell receptor beta chain described here comes from a study of blood T cells in healthy people across ages. Study-wide points: Across samples, TCR beta diversity tracked strongly with naive T cell percentage. Estimated diversity across one million T cells was deemed an underestimate.

Turning to this clonotype: Its target is unknown.

The CDR3 is 16 amino acids. V lost 7 bases to trimming and J lost 1 base; unmatched junction nucleotides: 12. Next came a second PCR, run for roughly 7 to 12 cycles, which used a sample-barcoded 5' primer along with a J-beta primer mix. TCRdb ran MiXCR on the 5' RACE reads and lists one entry per CDR3 protein. This sample yields fewer than 2,000,000 distinct CDR3 sequences, of which about 39% are seen a single time; approximately 22% belongs to the top ten. The chain is built from TRBV12-3 or TRBV12-4 and TRBJ1-2, with 7 bases that match TRBD1. The TCR comes from a human donor in good health. The sample comprised blood. The CDR3 spells CASNRRDSFFNYGYTF. CDR3 DNA: TGTGCCAGCAACCGGAGGGACAGCTTCTTTAACTATGGCTACACCTTC.